The 30 T cell receptor beta chains below all came from one sample that was sequenced in a study of neurological immune-mediated disorders. Time point specified: longitudinal time-point 3. TCRdb ran MiXCR on the 5' RACE reads and lists one entry per CDR3 protein. Counted here are around 42,000 distinct CDR3 sequences, 13% occurring once; the ten biggest clones make up 10% to 12%. Sequencing was done on a sample of PBMCs. Every receptor here comes from a young man in good health.

This clonotype was recorded a few times. The chain is built from TRBV3-1 and TRBJ2-7, with 11 bases fitting TRBD1. The CDR3 has 14 amino acids. Trimming cost V 6 bases and J 5 bases; bases outside gene matches: 6. CDR1 LGHDT and CDR2 YNNKEL come from the germline V gene (reference sequence). The CDR3: CASSQDRGRHEQYF. The CDR3 region has the DNA TGTGCCAGCAGTCAGGACAGGGGGCGCCACGAGCAGTACTTC.

This clonotype was seen many times. The DNA of the CDR3 is TGCGCCAGCAGCCCAGGGGGTGCGAACACCGGGGAGCTGTTTTTT. Its translation is CASSPGGANTGELFF. J is TRBJ2-2 and V is TRBV5-1, with 7 bases fitting TRBD1. The germline CDR1 and CDR2 sequences are SGHRS and YFSETQ. This CDR3 has 15 residues. Trimming removed 4 bases from V and 0 bases from J; junction bases left unmatched: 3.

This clonotype was seen at least ten times. The chain is built from TRBV20-1 and TRBJ2-1; 13 nucleotides agree with TRBD2. Germline CDR1 and CDR2: DFQATT and SNEGSKA (reference sequence). The V gene end was trimmed by 5 bases and the J gene end by 6 bases; junction bases not matched to a gene: 7. The CDR3 runs 15 residues. CDR3 sequence reads: CSAVSTSGRSNEQFF. The CDR3 nucleotides read TGCAGTGCTGTCTCGACTAGCGGGAGGTCCAATGAGCAGTTCTTC.

This clonotype was recorded at least ten times. The chain combines TRBV20-1 with TRBJ2-7; 13 bases are shared with TRBD2. Germline assignment: CDR1 DFQATT and CDR2 SNEGSKA (reference sequence). The CDR3 has 15 residues. After removal of 2 bases from V and 4 bases from J, the junction contained 5 bases not matched to a gene. CDR3 DNA sequence: TGCAGTGCTAGACGGGGGACTAGCGGGGATTACGAGCAGTACTTC. As protein: CSARRGTSGDYEQYF.

This clonotype was detected many times. CDR3 sequence: CASSALGSGNTIYF. CDR3 nucleotides: TGTGCCAGCAGCGCCTTGGGCTCTGGAAACACCATATATTTT. The rearrangement joins TRBV28 to TRBJ1-3, with no clear D. CDR3 length equals 14 residues. CDR1 is MDHEN and CDR2 is SYDVKM in the germline V gene. Trimming left V 6 bases short and J 0 bases short, with 9 bases between.

This clonotype has ten or more counts. The chain joins TRBV3-1 to TRBJ2-5; 14 positions agree with TRBD2. The junction had 6 bases not matched to a gene; V was cut back by 5 bases and J by 1 base. CDR1 is LGHDT, CDR2 YNNKEL, per germline (reference sequence). The CDR3 contains 17 residues. CDR3 nucleotide sequence: TGTGCCAGCAGCGGGACTAGCGGGAGAGGAGCCCAAGAGACCCAGTACTTC. Its translation is CASSGTSGRGAQETQYF.

This clonotype came up many times. The CDR3, as DNA: TGTGCCACCAGCTTCAGATACACCGGGGAGCTGTTTTTT. It is translated as CATSFRYTGELFF. This chain joins TRBV15 and TRBJ2-2; D not resolved. There are 13 residues in the CDR3. From germline, CDR1 is LNHNV and CDR2 YYDKDF (reference sequence). The germline V and J ends were trimmed by 5 bases and 3 bases, with 7 bases remaining between them. The variable domain in full, with the rest retrieved from reference TRBV15 and TRBJ2-2, is DAMVIQNPRYQVTQFGKPVTLSCSQTLNHNVMYWYQQKSSQAPKLLFHYYDKDFNNEADTPDNFQSRRPNTSFCFLDIRSPGLGDTAMYLCATSFRYTGELFFGEGSRLTVL.

In its sample, this clonotype was seen many times. V usage is TRBV20-1 and J usage is TRBJ1-5; D is undetermined. The CDR3 is made up of 11 amino acids. Germline CDR1 and CDR2: DFQATT and SNEGSKA (reference sequence). Deletions cut 6 bases from V and 4 bases from J, with 7 bases between. The CDR3 loop is CSARLNQPQHF. CDR3 sequence (DNA): TGCAGTGCCAGGCTAAATCAGCCCCAGCATTTT.

The gene calls are TRBV7-6 and TRBJ2-1, with 8 bases lining up with TRBD1. V dropped 5 bases and J dropped 7; count of bases not matched to a gene: 10. The CDR3 length is 15 residues. Germline assignment: CDR1 SGHVS and CDR2 FNYEAQ. CDR3 coding DNA: TGTGCCAGCAGCCGAAGGACAGGGTCGGGGAATGAGCAGTTCTTC. This gives the protein CASSRRTGSGNEQFF.

The CDR3 DNA reads as TGTGCCAGCAGCTTAAACGAATATGGCTACACCTTC. This encodes CASSLNEYGYTF. V gene TRBV7-2 combines with J gene TRBJ1-2; no definite D call. The V gene's germline CDR1 is SGHTA and CDR2 FQGNSA. The CDR3 sequence is 12 residues long. V lost 2 bases and J 5 bases, leaving 6 bases between the germline ends.

The V and J genes are TRBV6-1 and TRBJ1-5; D remains ambiguous. Trimming left V 6 bases short and J 5 bases short, with 8 bases between. Germline-derived CDR1 and CDR2 are MNHNS and SASEGT. CDR3 length: 12 residues. CDR3 coding DNA: TGTGCCAGCAGCCAACAGTATCAGCCCCAGCATTTT. Amino acids: CASSQQYQPQHF.

In its sample, this clonotype was seen many times. The chain employs TRBV5-5 and TRBJ1-2, with 8 bases lining up with TRBD1. The trim removed 2 bases at V and 3 bases at J, leaving 3 bases unmatched. The CDR3 loop spans 14 amino acids. The germline CDR1 and CDR2 sequences are SGHKS and YYEKEE (reference sequence). CDR3 amino acids: CASSFDRGDYGYTF. Here the CDR3 DNA reads TGTGCCAGCAGCTTTGACAGGGGAGACTATGGCTACACCTTC.

This clonotype was seen at least ten times. This chain links TRBV7-6 with TRBJ2-7, with D perhaps TRBD2 (5 bases). In germline, CDR1 is SGHVS, CDR2 FNYEAQ. Trimming cost V 3 bases and J 1 base, with 10 bases left between them. CDR3 length: 14 amino acids. CDR3 residues: CASSFLRESYEQYF. The CDR3 DNA follows: TGTGCCAGCAGCTTCCTTAGGGAGTCCTACGAGCAGTACTTC.

This clonotype was counted only a few times. The J gene is TRBJ2-1, the V gene TRBV10-1; TRBD2 agrees at 10 bases. The ends lost 3 bases at V and 5 bases at J; junction bases unmatched: 7. This CDR3 has 16 amino acids. Germline V CDR1 and CDR2: WNHNN, SYGVQD (reference sequence). CDR3 amino acids: CASSEFLAGEDNEQFF. The CDR3 DNA reads as TGCGCCAGCAGTGAATTTCTAGCGGGGGAGGACAATGAGCAGTTCTTC.

This clonotype was picked up many times. This chain connects TRBV24-1 to TRBJ2-3, with D hard to call. Trimming took off 4 bases at V and 4 bases at J, with 11 bases between the two ends. Germline CDR1 and CDR2: KGHDR and SFDVKD. The CDR3 runs 14 residues. The CDR3 DNA sequence: TGTGCCACCAGTGACCCTACGGCAGCAGATACGCAGTATTTT. It translates to CATSDPTAADTQYF.

This clonotype occurred a few times. It may be a read error: a sequence one base away is much more abundant. CDR3 protein: CASSLGGSPLNF. DNA of the CDR3: TGTGCCAGCAGTCTGGGAGGTTCACCCCTCAACTTT. The chain uses TRBV12-3 or TRBV12-4 and TRBJ1-6; D unclear. The CDR3 runs 12 residues.

Many counts were recorded for this clonotype. The chain couples TRBV7-9 to TRBJ2-3; 7 nucleotides align to TRBD2. Germline loops: CDR1 SEHNR, CDR2 FQNEAQ (reference sequence). There are 16 residues in the CDR3. With V trimmed by 0 bases and J by 2 bases, 5 bases remained unmatched. The CDR3 coding sequence is TGTGCCAGCAGCTTAGCGAGCGGGACCGACACAGATACGCAGTATTTT. Protein sequence: CASSLASGTDTDTQYF.

Ten or more counts support this clonotype. The chain uses TRBV24-1 and TRBJ2-5; 8 bases map to TRBD2. Germline values: CDR1 KGHDR, CDR2 SFDVKD. This CDR3 region has 16 residues. V trimming: 9 bases; J trimming: 5 bases; junction bases outside the gene matches: 16. CDR3 protein: CATGTTTSEAGETQYF. The CDR3 region has the DNA TGTGCCACCGGCACCACGACTAGCGAAGCGGGGGAGACCCAGTACTTC.

For this clonotype: Because the CDR3's place on the DNA is in doubt, the DNA is left out and the CDR3 is given as listed by TCRdb. The rearrangement links TRBV7-3 to TRBJ2-3; the table's TRBD2 call for D was not verified on the DNA. From its first to its last residue, the CDR3 has 22 amino acids. CDR1 and CDR2 from the germline V gene are SGHTA and FQGTGA. CDR3 protein: CASSFYICSASPLTSGSDTQYF.

This clonotype was detected many times. This sequence joins TRBV6-1 and TRBJ2-2, with 7 bases matching TRBD2. Trimming took 7 bases from V and 4 from J; bases not matched to a gene: 12. Germline CDR1 reads MNHNS; CDR2 reads SASEGT. The CDR3 runs 16 residues. The CDR3 nucleotides read TGTGCCAGCATACCCCTCCTTACTAGCGTCACCGGGGAGCTGTTTTTT. It translates to CASIPLLTSVTGELFF.

The count of this clonotype is one. The chain combines TRBV7-2 with TRBJ2-7; 10 bases align to TRBD2. The germline CDR1 and CDR2 sequences are SGHTA and FQGNSA. CDR3 length equals 14 residues. Trimming cost V 5 bases and J 7 bases; bases outside gene matches: 8. The CDR3: CASSLRAGGGEQYF. The CDR3 region has the DNA TGTGCCAGCAGCCTCCGAGCGGGAGGGGGGGAGCAGTACTTC. Variable domain in full (rest from reference TRBV7-2 and TRBJ2-7): GAGVSQSPSNKVTEKGKDVELRCDPISGHTALYWYRQSLGQGLEFLIYFQGNSAPDKSGLPSDRFSAERTGGSVSTLTIQRTQQEDSAVYLCASSLRAGGGEQYFGPGTRLTVT.

This clonotype was observed many times. The V and J genes are TRBV3-1 and TRBJ2-2; 7 bases match TRBD2. The CDR3 totals 15 residues. Unmatched junction bases numbered 3, after V lost 0 bases and J lost 5 bases. Germline loops: CDR1 LGHDT, CDR2 YNNKEL (reference sequence). This CDR3 is CASSQETSLTGELFF. The CDR3 nucleotides are TGTGCCAGCAGCCAAGAGACTAGCTTAACCGGGGAGCTGTTTTTT.

This clonotype is deemed medium-sized. This chain joins TRBV28 and TRBJ2-7; 7 bases line up with TRBD2. This CDR3 contains 14 residues. Germline assignment: CDR1 MDHEN and CDR2 SYDVKM. J gave up 5 bases and V 6 bases, and 10 bases lay outside the gene matches. The DNA of the CDR3 is TGTGCCAGCAGGCCTATCGTGGGAGGGAACGAGCAGTACTTC. Its protein product is CASRPIVGGNEQYF.

This clonotype turned up a few times. This chain links TRBV11-2 with TRBJ2-7; D not resolved. The CDR3 covers 11 residues. V was pared by 2 bases and J by 7 bases, with 6 bases between. The V gene's germline CDR1 is SGHAT and CDR2 FQNNGV. This CDR3 is CASSLRVEQYF. CDR3 sequence (DNA): TGTGCCAGCAGCTTACGGGTTGAGCAGTACTTC.

This clonotype was detected many times. The rearrangement joins TRBV20-1 to TRBJ2-3, with a weak D call TRBD2 (6 bases). With 0 bases removed from V and 3 bases from J, the gap between germline ends came to 13 bases. Germline CDR1 DFQATT, CDR2 SNEGSKA (reference sequence). CDR3 length equals 15 residues. The CDR3 here is CSARDRFGRTDTQYF. CDR3 coding DNA: TGCAGTGCTAGAGATCGATTCGGGAGAACAGATACGCAGTATTTT.

This clonotype was counted many times. This sequence joins TRBV10-3 and TRBJ1-1, with D tentatively TRBD1 (5 bases). Germline V gene sequence: CDR1 ENHRY, CDR2 SYGVKD. Trimming left V 6 bases short and J 4 bases short, with 9 bases between. This CDR3 contains 12 residues. CDR3 in amino acids: CAISGTTTEAFF. The CDR3 DNA is TGTGCCATCAGCGGGACGACCACTGAAGCTTTCTTT.

This clonotype was counted many times. This chain joins TRBV12-3 or TRBV12-4 and TRBJ2-5, with D possibly matching TRBD2 (5 bases). Trimming stripped 2 bases from V and 3 bases from J, with 7 bases between. The CDR3 consists of 13 residues. CDR3 loop: CASSLLREETQYF. The CDR3 coding sequence is TGTGCCAGCAGTTTACTGCGGGAAGAGACCCAGTACTTC.

This clonotype was picked up a small number of times. CDR3 in amino acids: CASSQKDTQYF. The DNA for the CDR3 is TGCGCCAGCAGCCAAAAGGATACGCAGTATTTT. This sequence joins TRBV4-1 and TRBJ2-3; D is unresolved. The CDR3 loop spans 11 amino acids. Between the trimmed V and J ends, which lost 2 bases and 6 bases, there was a span of 3 bases. Per germline, CDR1 MGHRA and CDR2 YSYEKL.

This clonotype appeared many times. This chain uses TRBV7-2 with TRBJ2-1, with D uncertain. This CDR3 spans 13 amino acids. Trimming removed 5 bases from V and 9 bases from J, with 14 bases in between. The germline V gene has CDR1 SGHTA and CDR2 FQGNSA. The CDR3 bases are TGTGCCAGCAGCCAAGGAAAGTTCGCTGAGCAGTTCTTC. It specifies CASSQGKFAEQFF.

On this clonotype: This sequence may be a read error, since a much larger clone differs from it by one base. The J gene is TRBJ2-2, the V gene TRBV5-6; possibly TRBD2 for D (5 bases). CDR1 and CDR2 (germline): SGHDT, YYEEEE. V was trimmed by 2 bases and J by 7 bases, leaving 18 bases between them. The CDR3 length is 16 residues. For the CDR3, the DNA is TGTGCCAGCAGCTTAATGGCCAGAGGAGGAGGCGGGGAGCTGTTTTTT. Encoded protein: CASSLMARGGGGELFF. The full variable domain, rest sourced from reference TRBV5-6 and TRBJ2-2, is DAGVTQSPTHLIKTRGQQVTLRCSPKSGHDTVSWYQQALGQGPQFIFQYYEEEERQRGNFPDRFSGHQFPNYSSELNVNALLLGDSALYLCASSLMARGGGGELFFGEGSRLTVL.